These 21 T cell receptor beta chains were all obtained from the same sample, sequenced in a study of Ad26.COV2.S vaccination and SARS-CoV-2 variants. The sample's treatment: roughly 18 received Ad26.COV2.S at low or high dose, single or two shots; 5 received placebo; per-sample allocation not given. Sampling took place 63 days after the first vaccine or placebo injection. Produced via immunoSEQ multiplex PCR; TCRdb's table is partial and in-frame only. The table lists about 480,000 clones, around 85% of them singletons. Sequencing used peripheral blood, obtained in a trial of Ad26.COV2.S vaccine versus placebo. The source is a person between 18 and 65 years old who received the Ad26.COV2.S COVID-19 vaccine or a placebo.

The chain carries TRBV4-1 and TRBJ2-3; D unresolved. The CDR3 spans 13 residues. V lost 0 bases and J lost 6, with 7 bases in between. Germline V CDR1 and CDR2: MGHRA, YSYEKL. CDR3 sequence reads: CASSQDTGDTQYF. The CDR3 nucleotides are TGCGCCAGCAGCCAAGATACCGGTGATACGCAGTATTTT.

The J gene is TRBJ2-3, the V gene TRBV9; D ambiguous. This CDR3 spans 11 amino acids. Germline lookup yields CDR1 SGDLS and CDR2 YYNGEE. Trimming removed 4 bases at V and 6 bases at J, with 6 bases between. CDR3 amino acids: CASSHGDTQYF. In DNA, the CDR3 is TGTGCCAGCAGCCATGGGGATACGCAGTATTTT. Looking up the rest from reference TRBV9 and TRBJ2-3 gives the full variable domain: DSGVTQTPKHLITATGQRVTLRCSPRSGDLSVYWYQQSLDQGLQFLIQYYNGEERAKGNILERFSAQQFPDLHSELNLSSLELGDSALYFCASSHGDTQYFGPGTRLTVL.

The rearrangement links TRBV6-6 to TRBJ1-6, with 8 bases that match TRBD1. Per germline, CDR1 MNHNY and CDR2 SVGAGI (reference sequence). The V and J ends lost 6 bases and 7 bases, in that order; junction bases with no gene match: 8. CDR3 length: 15 amino acids. This chain's CDR3 is CASRLGQGGNSPLHF. As DNA, the CDR3 is TGTGCCAGCAGACTCGGACAGGGAGGAAATTCACCCCTCCACTTT.

This chain links TRBV19 with TRBJ1-5, with D perhaps TRBD1 (6 bases). The CDR3 has 16 amino acids. V lost 7 bases to trimming and J lost 0 bases, with 16 bases between them. Germline V CDR1 and CDR2: LNHDA, SQIVND (reference sequence). For the CDR3, the DNA is TGTGCCAGTAACCGGGGGGGACATTATAGCAATCAGCCCCAGCATTTT. Its translation: CASNRGGHYSNQPQHF.

The chain couples TRBV10-3 to TRBJ1-1; 8 nucleotides agree with TRBD1. This CDR3 region has 14 residues. The junction had 6 bases not matched to a gene; V was cut back by 4 bases and J by 5 bases. Per the germline V gene, CDR1 is ENHRY and CDR2 is SYGVKD. CDR3 nucleotide sequence: TGTGCCATCAGTGCGGACAGGGTCCGAACTGAAGCTTTCTTT. Its protein is CAISADRVRTEAFF.

J is TRBJ2-1 and V is TRBV24-1; 9 positions agree with TRBD1. The CDR3 covers 16 residues. V trimming: 1 base; J trimming: 9 bases; junction bases outside the gene matches: 9. Germline CDR1 is KGHDR and CDR2 is SFDVKD. The CDR3 DNA is TGTGCCACCAGTGATTTCAAGGGGACAGGGTCAGGTGAGCAGTTCTTC. Its protein is CATSDFKGTGSGEQFF.

This sequence joins TRBV9 and TRBJ2-7; 7 nucleotides align to TRBD2. CDR3 size: 16 residues. Germline CDR1 SGDLS, CDR2 YYNGEE. V lost 3 bases, J lost 6 bases, and 15 bases stayed unmatched. CDR3: CASSATSAWRVVEQYF. The CDR3 DNA reads TGTGCCAGCAGCGCAACTAGCGCCTGGCGAGTCGTCGAGCAGTACTTC.

This chain connects TRBV5-6 to TRBJ1-5; D uncertain. This CDR3 region has 15 residues. Looked up from germline, CDR1 is SGHDT and CDR2 is YYEEEE. Between the trimmed V and J ends, which lost 0 bases and 0 bases, there was a span of 7 bases. The CDR3 bases are TGTGCCAGCAGCTTGGGGGGATATAGCAATCAGCCCCAGCATTTT. It yields the protein CASSLGGYSNQPQHF.

The chain carries TRBV6-4 and TRBJ1-6; D is unclear. V was pared by 2 bases and J by 8 bases, with 4 bases between. The CDR3 is made up of 12 amino acids. Germline CDR1 is MRHNA and CDR2 is SNTAGT. The CDR3: CASSDGHSPLHF. DNA of the CDR3: TGTGCCAGCAGTGACGGCCATTCACCCCTCCACTTT.

V and J are TRBV27 and TRBJ2-7; D tentatively reads TRBD1 or TRBD2 (6 bases each). The length of the CDR3 is 15 residues. Between the trimmed V and J ends, which lost 2 bases and 0 bases, there was a span of 11 bases. Germline lookup yields CDR1 MNHEY and CDR2 SMNVEV (reference sequence). CDR3 amino acids: CASSLQGGNSYEQYF. CDR3 DNA: TGTGCCAGCAGTTTACAAGGGGGGAACTCCTACGAGCAGTACTTC.

The V gene is TRBV11-2, the J gene TRBJ2-3; 8 bases agree with TRBD2. V lost 1 base and J lost 2; bases outside the gene matches: 2. The CDR3 consists of 15 residues. The germline gives CDR1 SGHAT, CDR2 FQNNGV. CDR3 sequence (DNA): TGTGCCAGCAGCTTAGCGGGGGGGACCACAGATACGCAGTATTTT. As protein: CASSLAGGTTDTQYF.

The genes are TRBV9 and TRBJ2-4; possible D gene TRBD2, 6 bases. Germline V gene sequence: CDR1 SGDLS, CDR2 YYNGEE. The ends were cut back, 0 bases at V and 3 bases at J, with 10 bases in the middle. There are 15 residues in the CDR3. DNA for the CDR3: TGTGCCAGCAGCGTAGTTCCGGGAGACAAAAACATTCAGTACTTC. Translating gives CASSVVPGDKNIQYF.

The rearrangement links TRBV6-5 to TRBJ2-1; TRBD2 is a possible D gene (7 bases). The germline V and J ends were trimmed by 2 bases and 1 base, with 12 bases remaining between them. This CDR3 has 16 residues. Germline V gives CDR1 MNHEY, CDR2 SVGAGI. The CDR3 loop is CASSYGRGGSYNEQFF. The DNA for the CDR3 is TGTGCCAGCAGTTACGGCAGGGGAGGGTCCTACAATGAGCAGTTCTTC.

In DNA form, the CDR3 reads TGTGCCAGCAGCCATTGGGAGCTAGGTACTGAAGCTTTCTTT. It codes for CASSHWELGTEAFF. The chain employs TRBV6-5 and TRBJ1-1; D ambiguous. This CDR3 is 14 amino acids long. CDR1 and CDR2 from the germline V gene are MNHEY and SVGAGI. V lost 6 bases to trimming and J lost 5 bases, with 16 bases between them.

The CDR3 loop reads CASSPSTGRRNEKLFF. The CDR3 coding sequence is TGTGCCAGCAGCCCAAGCACGGGACGGAGAAATGAAAAACTGTTTTTT. V gene TRBV3-1 (or the pseudogene TRBV3-2) combines with J gene TRBJ1-4; D may be TRBD1 (5 bases). Germline CDR1 and CDR2: LGHDT and YNNKEL (reference sequence). Trimming cost V 4 bases and J 5 bases, with 17 bases left between them. The CDR3 is 16 residues long.

The rearrangement links TRBV7-2 to TRBJ2-7; tentative D call: TRBD1 (6 bases). V gave up 5 bases and J gave up 1 base, with 15 bases separating them. The germline CDR1 and CDR2 sequences are SGHTA and FQGNSA. The CDR3 covers 15 residues. The CDR3 nucleotides are TGTGCCAGCAGCCAGGCCGGGACAATGTCCTACGAGCAGTACTTC. Protein sequence: CASSQAGTMSYEQYF.

The chain links TRBV6-2 or TRBV6-3 to TRBJ2-7; D may match TRBD1 or TRBD2 (6 bases each). The germline gives CDR1 MNHEY, CDR2 SVGEGT. With 6 bases removed from V and 0 bases from J, the gap between germline ends came to 9 bases. The CDR3 contains 13 residues. CDR3 protein: CASSPGASYEQYF. As DNA, the CDR3 is TGTGCCAGCAGCCCGGGGGCCTCCTACGAGCAGTACTTC.

The chain has TRBV28 and TRBJ1-2; D may be TRBD1 (6 bases). Germline values: CDR1 MDHEN, CDR2 SYDVKM. This CDR3 comprises 15 residues. Trimming stripped 4 bases from V and 4 bases from J, with 16 bases between. The CDR3 sequence: CASSSPMSRGYGYTF. The CDR3 DNA reads TGTGCCAGCAGTTCCCCCATGTCCAGGGGCTATGGCTACACCTTC.

This clone showed up just a few times. The chain has TRBV15 and TRBJ1-1, with D unresolved. Germline CDR1 LNHNV, CDR2 YYDKDF (reference sequence). V was shortened by 5 bases and J by 4 bases, with 17 bases between the two germline ends. The CDR3 consists of 15 residues. The CDR3 loop reads CATSRKGRVGTEAFF. As DNA, the CDR3 is TGTGCCACCAGCCGGAAAGGGCGGGTGGGCACTGAAGCTTTCTTT.

V is TRBV28 and J is TRBJ2-2; TRBD1 matches 9 bases. The junction had 13 bases not matched to a gene; V was cut back by 9 bases and J by 2 bases. The CDR3 is 17 residues long. Germline CDR1 is MDHEN and CDR2 is SYDVKM. The chain's CDR3 is CASSPSGQGFNTGELFF. CDR3 DNA: TGTGCCAGTTCCCCATCGGGACAGGGTTTCAACACCGGGGAGCTGTTTTTT.

The V call is TRBV3-1 (or the pseudogene TRBV3-2), the J call TRBJ1-2; 8 nucleotides align to TRBD1. The CDR3 has 17 amino acids. Germline trimming cut 4 bases from V and 8 bases from J; bases unmatched to any gene: 18. The germline CDR1 and CDR2 sequences are LGHDT and YNNKEL (reference sequence). The CDR3 sequence is CASSLKTLTGGGSGYTF. In DNA form, the CDR3 reads TGTGCCAGCAGCCTAAAGACCCTAACAGGGGGGGGCTCCGGCTACACCTTC.